This T cell receptor beta chain appears in the sequencing data of a study of shared clonotypes between healthy human individuals. Germline CDR1 is SGHTA and CDR2 is FQGTGA. CDR3 length equals 17 residues. The V and J ends lost 2 bases and 0 bases, in that order; junction bases with no gene match: 9. Whole-study results and caveats: Roughly 5% of naive CD4 clonotypes were shared across a few donors.

Assay: immunoSEQ multiplex PCR; the TCRdb copy retains only in-frame clones and omits some. The sample carries approximately 2,300,000 clones, about nine tenths recorded once. This clone was observed a few times. Its matching antigen is unknown. The chain combines TRBV7-3 with TRBJ1-1; 7 nucleotides align to TRBD1. This sequence was found in a man aged 18-30 years in good health. Some clones in this sample may be carry-over from other donors' samples. Sequencing was performed on naive CD4+ T cells from PBMCs. The subset: CD45RA+ positively selected. The CDR3 region is CASSLLPTQGMNTEAFF. CDR3 nucleotide sequence: TGTGCCAGCAGCTTACTACCTACACAGGGGATGAACACTGAAGCTTTCTTT.